This paragraph reports one TCR beta chain. Its specificity is unknown. The data originate from a study of response to subunit inactivated influenza vaccine. Broader study findings: Seasonal influenza vaccination, on each occasion, was suggested by the authors to recruit few new T cells.

TCRdb reanalysed the RT-PCR reads using MiXCR and keeps one entry per CDR3 protein. The table includes around 580,000 distinct CDR3 sequences, about 15% detected once. The CDR3 has 15 residues. Germline CDR1 is SGHRS and CDR2 is YFSETQ. V shed 1 base, J shed 5 bases, and the junction held 3 bases outside the gene matches. This clonotype originated in a man aged 50-59 years who received an inactivated influenza vaccine. The material sequenced was PBMCs from blood, taken about 11 days after vaccination. The rearrangement joins TRBV5-1 to TRBJ2-2; TRBD1 agrees at 9 bases. The CDR3: CASSLSGQGTGELFF. The CDR3 coding sequence is TGCGCCAGCAGCTTGAGTGGACAGGGGACCGGGGAGCTGTTTTTT.